This T cell receptor (beta chain) was obtained from a study of T cell changes during pregnancy in multiple sclerosis. CDR1 is SEHNR, CDR2 FQNEAQ, per germline (reference sequence). V was clipped by 3 bases and J by 3 bases; unmatched bases: 3. This CDR3 is 14 amino acids long. The protocol was immunoSEQ multiplex PCR, while the TCRdb copy is restricted to in-frame clones and leaves out a portion. The table lists about 36,000 clones, roughly 91% of them singletons, with 0.5% to 0.65% in the top ten. Sequencing used CD4+ T cells from peripheral blood mononuclear cells, obtained in the first trimester of pregnancy. The clonotype originates from a female donor with multiple sclerosis, enrolled in a pregnancy study. The chain links TRBV7-9 to TRBJ2-7, with 9 bases lining up with TRBD2. CDR3: CASSFLAGNYEQYF. The CDR3 region has the DNA TGTGCCAGCAGCTTTCTAGCGGGGAACTACGAGCAGTACTTC.